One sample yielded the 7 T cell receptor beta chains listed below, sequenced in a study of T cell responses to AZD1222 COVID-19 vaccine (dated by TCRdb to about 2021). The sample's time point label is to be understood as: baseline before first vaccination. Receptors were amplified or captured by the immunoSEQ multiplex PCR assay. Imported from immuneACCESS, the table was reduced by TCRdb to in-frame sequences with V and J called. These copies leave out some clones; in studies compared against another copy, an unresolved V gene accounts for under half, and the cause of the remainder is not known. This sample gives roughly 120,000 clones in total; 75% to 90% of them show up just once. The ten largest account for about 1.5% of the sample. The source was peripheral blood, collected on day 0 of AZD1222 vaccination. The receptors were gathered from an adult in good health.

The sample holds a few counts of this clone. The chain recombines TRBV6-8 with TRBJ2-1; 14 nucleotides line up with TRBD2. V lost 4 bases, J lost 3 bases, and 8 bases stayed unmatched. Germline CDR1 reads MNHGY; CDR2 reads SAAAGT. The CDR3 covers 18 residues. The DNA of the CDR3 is TGTGCCAGCAGTTTATCCGGGACTAGCGGGAGTAACTACAATGAGCAGTTCTTC. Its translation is CASSLSGTSGSNYNEQFF.

The CDR3 sequence: CASNSGGGSVETQYF. The CDR3, as DNA: TGTGCCAGCAATTCCGGGGGCGGGAGTGTGGAGACCCAGTACTTC. This chain connects TRBV28 to TRBJ2-5; TRBD2 is a possible D gene (7 bases). This CDR3 is built from 15 residues. Trimming left V 7 bases short and J 5 bases short, with 20 bases between. The germline V gene has CDR1 MDHEN and CDR2 SYDVKM.

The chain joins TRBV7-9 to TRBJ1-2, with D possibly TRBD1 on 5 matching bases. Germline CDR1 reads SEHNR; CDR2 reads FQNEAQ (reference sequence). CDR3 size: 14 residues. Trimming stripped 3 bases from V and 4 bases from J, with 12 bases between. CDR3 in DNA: TGTGCCAGCAGCTTGGGGACCGCTCCCTATGGCTACACCTTC. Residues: CASSLGTAPYGYTF.

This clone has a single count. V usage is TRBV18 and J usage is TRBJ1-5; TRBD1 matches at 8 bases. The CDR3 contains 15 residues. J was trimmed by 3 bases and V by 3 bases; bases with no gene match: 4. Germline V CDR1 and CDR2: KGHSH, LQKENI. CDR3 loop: CASSPNRGVNQPQHF. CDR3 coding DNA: TGTGCCAGCTCACCTAACAGGGGGGTCAATCAGCCCCAGCATTTT.

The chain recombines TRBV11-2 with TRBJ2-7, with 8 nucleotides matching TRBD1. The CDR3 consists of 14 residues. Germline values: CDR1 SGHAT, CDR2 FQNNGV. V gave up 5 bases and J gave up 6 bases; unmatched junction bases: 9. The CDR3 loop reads CASSPRSTGVEQYF. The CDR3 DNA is TGTGCCAGCAGCCCCCGATCGACAGGGGTCGAGCAGTACTTC.

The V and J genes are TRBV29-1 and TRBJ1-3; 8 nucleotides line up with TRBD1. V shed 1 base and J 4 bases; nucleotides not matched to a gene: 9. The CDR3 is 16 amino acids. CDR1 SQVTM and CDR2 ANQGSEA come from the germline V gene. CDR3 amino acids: CSVEGGTGLKGNTIYF. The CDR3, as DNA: TGCAGCGTTGAAGGGGGGACAGGTCTCAAGGGAAACACCATATATTTT.

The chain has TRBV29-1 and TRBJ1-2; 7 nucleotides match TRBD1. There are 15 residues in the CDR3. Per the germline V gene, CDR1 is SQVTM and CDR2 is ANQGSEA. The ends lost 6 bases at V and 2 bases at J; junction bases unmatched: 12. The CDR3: CSVGLGGTTNYGYTF. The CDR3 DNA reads TGCAGCGTGGGTCTAGGGGGCACAACCAACTATGGCTACACCTTC.